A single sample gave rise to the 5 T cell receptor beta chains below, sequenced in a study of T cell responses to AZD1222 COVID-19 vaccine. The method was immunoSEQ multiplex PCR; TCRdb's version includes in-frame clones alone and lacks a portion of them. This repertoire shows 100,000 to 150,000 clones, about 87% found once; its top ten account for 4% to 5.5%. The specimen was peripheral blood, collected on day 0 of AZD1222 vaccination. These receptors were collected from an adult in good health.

The CDR3 DNA reads TGTGCCAGCTCCCTCATCGACGCACTGAACACTGAAGCTTTCTTT. Encoded protein: CASSLIDALNTEAFF. The chain carries TRBV18 and TRBJ1-1; D is undetermined. The CDR3 spans 15 residues. Trimming removed 6 bases from V and 0 bases from J, with 14 bases in between. CDR1 KGHSH and CDR2 LQKENI come from the germline V gene.

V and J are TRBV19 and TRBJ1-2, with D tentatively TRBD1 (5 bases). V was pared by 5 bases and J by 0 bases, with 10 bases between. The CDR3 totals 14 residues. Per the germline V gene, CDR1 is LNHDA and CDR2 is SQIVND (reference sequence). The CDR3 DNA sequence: TGTGCCAGTAGTGCGTGGGGCCCTAACTATGGCTACACCTTC. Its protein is CASSAWGPNYGYTF.

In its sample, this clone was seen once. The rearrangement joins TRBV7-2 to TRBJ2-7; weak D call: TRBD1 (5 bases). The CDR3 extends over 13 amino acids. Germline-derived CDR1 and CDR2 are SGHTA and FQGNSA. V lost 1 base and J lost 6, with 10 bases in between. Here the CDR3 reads CASSLGNRLEQYF. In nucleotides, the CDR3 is TGTGCCAGCAGCTTAGGAAACAGGCTCGAGCAGTACTTC.

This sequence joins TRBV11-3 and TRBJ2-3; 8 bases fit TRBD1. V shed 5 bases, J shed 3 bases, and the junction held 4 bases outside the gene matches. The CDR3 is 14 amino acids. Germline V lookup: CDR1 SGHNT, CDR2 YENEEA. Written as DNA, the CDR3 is TGTGCCAGCAGCACCCGACAGGGGACAGATACGCAGTATTTT. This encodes CASSTRQGTDTQYF.

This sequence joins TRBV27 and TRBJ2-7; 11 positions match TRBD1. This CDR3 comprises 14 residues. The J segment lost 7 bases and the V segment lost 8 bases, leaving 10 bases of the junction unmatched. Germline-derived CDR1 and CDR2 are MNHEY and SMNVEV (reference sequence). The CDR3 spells CASAPGQGAREQYF. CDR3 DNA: TGTGCCAGCGCTCCCGGACAGGGGGCAAGAGAGCAGTACTTC.